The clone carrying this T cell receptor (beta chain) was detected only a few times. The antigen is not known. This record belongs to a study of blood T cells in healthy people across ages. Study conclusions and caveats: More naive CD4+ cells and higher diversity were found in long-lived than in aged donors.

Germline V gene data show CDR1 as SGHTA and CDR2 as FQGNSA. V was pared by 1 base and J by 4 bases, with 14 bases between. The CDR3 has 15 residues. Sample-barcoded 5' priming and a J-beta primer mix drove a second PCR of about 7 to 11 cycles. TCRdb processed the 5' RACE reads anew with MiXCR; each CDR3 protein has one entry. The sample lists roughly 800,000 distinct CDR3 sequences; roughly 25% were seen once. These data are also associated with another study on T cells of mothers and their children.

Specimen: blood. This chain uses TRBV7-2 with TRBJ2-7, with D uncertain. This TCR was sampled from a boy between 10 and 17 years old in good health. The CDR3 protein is CASSLVVGALYEQYF. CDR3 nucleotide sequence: TGTGCCAGCAGCTTAGTGGTTGGAGCATTATACGAGCAGTACTTC.